This passage covers 21 T cell receptor beta chains from one sample sequenced in a study of blood T cell repertoires in COVID-19. Profiled with immunoSEQ multiplex PCR; TCRdb holds only in-frame clones, not every one. The top ten clones hold about 7.8% of a sample with about 170,000 clones, 65% to 80% of them seen once. The sequenced sample consisted of peripheral blood. These receptors were collected from a man aged 60 to 75 with acute or convalescent COVID-19.

The chain is built from TRBV7-6 and TRBJ1-1, with unresolved D. Trimming took off 1 base at V and 1 base at J, with 7 bases between the two ends. The length of the CDR3 is 14 residues. Germline V CDR1 and CDR2: SGHVS, FNYEAQ. The CDR3 reads CASSLERENTEAFF. CDR3 nucleotides: TGTGCCAGCAGCTTAGAACGGGAGAACACTGAAGCTTTCTTT.

The genes are TRBV6-6 and TRBJ1-1, with D hard to call. V dropped 0 bases and J dropped 3 bases, with 8 bases sitting between them. The CDR3 consists of 14 residues. CDR1 and CDR2 (germline): MNHNY, SVGAGI (reference sequence). For the CDR3, the DNA is TGTGCCAGCAGTTACTCGACACGGTACACTGAAGCTTTCTTT. Its protein is CASSYSTRYTEAFF.

The gene calls are TRBV11-3 and TRBJ2-7; TRBD1 matches at 9 bases. CDR1 and CDR2 from the germline V gene are SGHNT and YENEEA. The CDR3 covers 15 residues. Trimming cost V 5 bases and J 1 base; bases outside gene matches: 6. In nucleotides, the CDR3 is TGTGCCAGCAGCCCCGGAGGGACAGGGTCCTACGAGCAGTACTTC. This sequence encodes CASSPGGTGSYEQYF.

The J gene is TRBJ1-5, the V gene TRBV19; the D gene is possibly TRBD1 (5 bases). V lost 4 bases and J 0 bases, leaving 10 bases between the germline ends. CDR3 length: 15 residues. Germline values: CDR1 LNHDA, CDR2 SQIVND (reference sequence). The CDR3 nucleotides are TGTGCCAGTAGTACCGGACACCATAGCAATCAGCCCCAGCATTTT. Translation: CASSTGHHSNQPQHF.

The chain carries TRBV29-1 and TRBJ1-3; 12 nucleotides align to TRBD1. After removal of 6 bases from V and 2 bases from J, the junction contained 5 bases not matched to a gene. In germline, CDR1 is SQVTM, CDR2 ANQGSEA. This CDR3 is built from 15 residues. CDR3 sequence (DNA): TGCAGCGTCCTCCGGGACAGGGGGCCTGGAAACACCATATATTTT. Its protein is CSVLRDRGPGNTIYF.

This chain's CDR3 is CASSPGSQETQYF. In DNA, the CDR3 is TGCGCCAGCAGCCCCGGGTCACAAGAGACCCAGTACTTC. V gene TRBV5-1 combines with J gene TRBJ2-5; D gene uncertain. Germline V gene lookup returns CDR1 SGHRS and CDR2 YFSETQ. Trimming pared 4 bases from V and 2 bases from J, leaving 9 bases between. This CDR3 is built from 13 residues.

Regarding this clone: Other DNA sequences from this sample encode an identical CDR3 as well. This sequence joins TRBV5-1 and TRBJ1-1; the D is unclear. This CDR3 region has 13 residues. Deletions cut 0 bases from V and 5 bases from J, with 8 bases between. The germline V gene has CDR1 SGHRS and CDR2 YFSETQ. Here the CDR3 reads CASSLDRGTEAFF. The CDR3 bases are TGCGCCAGCAGCTTGGATCGGGGAACTGAAGCTTTCTTT.

The chain has TRBV11-3 and TRBJ2-1; the D gene is possibly TRBD2 (6 bases). The germline CDR1 and CDR2 sequences are SGHNT and YENEEA. V dropped 6 bases and J dropped 6 bases, with 21 bases sitting between them. The CDR3 length is 16 residues. The CDR3 protein is CASSLTRPQTSNEQFF. In DNA form, the CDR3 reads TGTGCCAGCAGTCTCACTAGGCCCCAGACTAGCAATGAGCAGTTCTTC.

The V gene is TRBV11-2, the J gene TRBJ1-6; 10 bases align to TRBD1. Germline-derived CDR1 and CDR2 are SGHAT and FQNNGV. Trimming removed 3 bases from V and 7 bases from J; junction bases left unmatched: 3. The CDR3 has 15 residues. CDR3 in amino acids: CASSLEGQGNSPLHF. Here the CDR3 DNA reads TGTGCCAGCAGCTTGGAGGGACAGGGGAATTCACCCCTCCACTTT. The full variable domain, with the rest looked up from reference TRBV11-2 and TRBJ1-6, is EAGVAQSPRYKIIEKRQSVAFWCNPISGHATLYWYQQILGQGPKLLIQFQNNGVVDDSQLPKDRFSAERLKGVDSTLKIQPAKLEDSAVYLCASSLEGQGNSPLHFGNGTRLTVT.

The V call is TRBV19, the J call TRBJ2-1; TRBD2 matches at 8 bases. CDR1 is LNHDA, CDR2 SQIVND, per germline (reference sequence). The CDR3 covers 16 residues. V shed 4 bases and J 9 bases; nucleotides not matched to a gene: 14. The CDR3 here is CASSNSGGGILGEQFF. In DNA form, the CDR3 reads TGTGCCAGTAGTAATTCGGGGGGGGGAATACTGGGTGAGCAGTTCTTC.

This chain joins TRBV5-1 and TRBJ1-4, with D perhaps TRBD1 (6 bases). There are 15 residues in the CDR3. Trimming pared 4 bases from V and 0 bases from J, leaving 10 bases between. Germline CDR1 SGHRS, CDR2 YFSETQ. This CDR3 is CASSPRQATNEKLFF. The CDR3 bases are TGCGCCAGCAGCCCCCGACAGGCAACTAATGAAAAACTGTTTTTT.

The J gene is TRBJ2-3, the V gene TRBV7-2, with D hard to call. CDR3 size: 12 residues. Germline CDR1 is SGHTA and CDR2 is FQGNSA. Trimming left V 4 bases short and J 5 bases short, with 7 bases between. The CDR3 nucleotides read TGTGCCAGCAGCTCTCGGAGAGATACGCAGTATTTT. It specifies CASSSRRDTQYF.

This chain links TRBV15 with TRBJ1-2, with 9 bases identical to TRBD1. The CDR3 runs 16 residues. The ends lost 2 bases at V and 6 bases at J; junction bases unmatched: 10. Germline V gene lookup returns CDR1 LNHNV and CDR2 YYDKDF (reference sequence). CDR3 residues: CATSRKAGTGIDGYTF. Written as DNA, the CDR3 is TGTGCCACCAGCAGAAAGGCCGGGACAGGGATAGATGGCTACACCTTC.

The J gene is TRBJ2-7, the V gene TRBV3-1 (or the pseudogene TRBV3-2); the D gene is possibly TRBD1 (6 bases). Germline CDR1 LGHDT, CDR2 YNNKEL (reference sequence). The length of the CDR3 is 12 residues. Deletions cut 4 bases from V and 7 bases from J, with 11 bases between. The CDR3 DNA reads as TGTGCCAGCAGCCCAGGGGCCTGGGAGCAGTACTTC. Amino acids: CASSPGAWEQYF.

The chain carries TRBV2 and TRBJ2-7; possible D gene TRBD1, 6 bases. From germline, CDR1 is SNHLY and CDR2 FYNNEI. The CDR3 runs 14 residues. Between the trimmed V and J ends, which lost 6 bases and 0 bases, there was a span of 12 bases. The CDR3, as DNA: TGTGCCAGCAGAGATCCGGGACACTCCTACGAGCAGTACTTC. Residues: CASRDPGHSYEQYF.

The chain couples TRBV4-1 to TRBJ1-5; possibly TRBD1 for D (6 bases). The CDR3 sequence is 17 residues long. V was pared by 3 bases and J by 0 bases, with 15 bases between. CDR1 MGHRA and CDR2 YSYEKL come from the germline V gene. CDR3 DNA sequence: TGCGCCAGCAGCCATTCGGGGGGGCTAGATAGCAATCAGCCCCAGCATTTT. Its translation is CASSHSGGLDSNQPQHF.

This sequence joins TRBV5-5 and TRBJ1-1; D unclear. Germline CDR1 is SGHKS and CDR2 is YYEKEE (reference sequence). Trimming removed 4 bases at V and 5 bases at J, with 18 bases between. The CDR3 consists of 15 residues. The CDR3 protein is CASSQREGVRTEAFF. The DNA of the CDR3 is TGTGCCAGCAGCCAACGGGAGGGCGTGAGAACTGAAGCTTTCTTT.

V and J are TRBV24-1 and TRBJ2-1, with 9 nucleotides matching TRBD2. V shed 2 bases, J shed 5 bases, and the junction held 12 bases outside the gene matches. The length of the CDR3 is 18 residues. Looked up from germline, CDR1 is KGHDR and CDR2 is SFDVKD. The CDR3 region has the DNA TGTGCCACCAGTGATTCAGTCGGCGGGACTAGCCTAAACAATGAGCAGTTCTTC. Protein sequence: CATSDSVGGTSLNNEQFF.

V gene TRBV30 combines with J gene TRBJ2-2; 8 bases are shared with TRBD1. From germline, CDR1 is GTSNPN and CDR2 SVGIG (reference sequence). Germline trimming cut 7 bases from V and 5 bases from J; bases unmatched to any gene: 9. This CDR3 has 14 amino acids. This chain's CDR3 is CASIGQGATGELFF. The CDR3 nucleotides read TGTGCCTCGATAGGGCAGGGGGCTACCGGGGAGCTGTTTTTT.

DNA for the CDR3: TGTGCCAGTACCGAGGGGGGGAGAAAACTGTTTTTT. Amino acids: CASTEGGRKLFF. V usage is TRBV19 and J usage is TRBJ1-4; D perhaps matches TRBD1 (6 bases). The germline V gene has CDR1 LNHDA and CDR2 SQIVND (reference sequence). The CDR3 spans 12 residues. Deletions cut 7 bases from V and 10 bases from J, with 13 bases between.

In its sample, this clone was seen once. The chain combines TRBV16 with TRBJ2-2; tentative D call: TRBD1 (5 bases). Germline V gives CDR1 KGHSY, CDR2 FQNENV. CDR3 length equals 14 residues. Trimming took 0 bases from V and 4 from J, leaving 6 bases between them. CDR3: CASSQSDTTGELFF. The DNA of the CDR3 is TGTGCCAGCAGCCAATCGGACACCACCGGGGAGCTGTTTTTT.